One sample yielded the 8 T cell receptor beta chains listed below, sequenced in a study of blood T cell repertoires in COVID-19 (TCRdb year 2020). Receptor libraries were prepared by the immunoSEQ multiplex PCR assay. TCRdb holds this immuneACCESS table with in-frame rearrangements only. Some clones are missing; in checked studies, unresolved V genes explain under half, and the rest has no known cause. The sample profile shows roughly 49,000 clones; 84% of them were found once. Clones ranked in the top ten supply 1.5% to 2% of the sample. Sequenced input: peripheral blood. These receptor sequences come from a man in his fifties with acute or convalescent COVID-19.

CDR3: CASSQEMRGGRFGEQYF. As DNA, the CDR3 is TGTGCCAGCAGCCAAGAAATGCGGGGGGGCCGGTTCGGCGAGCAGTACTTC. The chain joins TRBV14 to TRBJ2-7, with 9 bases identical to TRBD2. The CDR3 covers 17 residues. Germline CDR1 SGHDN, CDR2 FVKESK. Germline trimming cut 0 bases from V and 6 bases from J; bases unmatched to any gene: 12.

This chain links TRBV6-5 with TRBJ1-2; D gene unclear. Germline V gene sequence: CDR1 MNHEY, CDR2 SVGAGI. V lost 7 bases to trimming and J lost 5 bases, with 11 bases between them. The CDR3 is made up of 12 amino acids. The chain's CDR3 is CASKVTEYGYTF. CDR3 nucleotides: TGTGCCAGCAAGGTGACGGAGTATGGCTACACCTTC.

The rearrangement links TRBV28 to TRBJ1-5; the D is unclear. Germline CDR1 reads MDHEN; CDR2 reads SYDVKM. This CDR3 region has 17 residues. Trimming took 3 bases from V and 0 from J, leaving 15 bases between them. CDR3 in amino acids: CASSLKFADYSNQPQHF. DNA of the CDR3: TGTGCCAGCAGTTTGAAGTTCGCGGACTATAGCAATCAGCCCCAGCATTTT. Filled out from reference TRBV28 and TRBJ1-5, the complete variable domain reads DVKVTQSSRYLVKRTGEKVFLECVQDMDHENMFWYRQDPGLGLRLIYFSYDVKMKEKGDIPEGYSVSREKKERFSLILESASTNQTSMYLCASSLKFADYSNQPQHFGDGTRLSIL.

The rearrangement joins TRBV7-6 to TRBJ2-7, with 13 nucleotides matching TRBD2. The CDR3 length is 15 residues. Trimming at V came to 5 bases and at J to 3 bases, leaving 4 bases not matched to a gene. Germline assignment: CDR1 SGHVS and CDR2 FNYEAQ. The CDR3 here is CASSPGLAGHYEQYF. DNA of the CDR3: TGTGCCAGCAGCCCGGGACTAGCGGGACACTACGAGCAGTACTTC.

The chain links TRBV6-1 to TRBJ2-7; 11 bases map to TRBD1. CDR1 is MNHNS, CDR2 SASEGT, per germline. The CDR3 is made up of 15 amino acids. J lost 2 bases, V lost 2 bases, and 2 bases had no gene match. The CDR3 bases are TGTGCCAGCAGTGAATGGGGACAGGGGGCCTACGAGCAGTACTTC. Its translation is CASSEWGQGAYEQYF.

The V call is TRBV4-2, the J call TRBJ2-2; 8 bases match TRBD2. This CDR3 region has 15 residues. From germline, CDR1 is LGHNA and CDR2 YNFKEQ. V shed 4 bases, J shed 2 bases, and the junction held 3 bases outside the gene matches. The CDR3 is CASSRGGTNTGELFF. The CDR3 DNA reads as TGTGCCAGCAGCCGCGGGGGGACCAACACCGGGGAGCTGTTTTTT.

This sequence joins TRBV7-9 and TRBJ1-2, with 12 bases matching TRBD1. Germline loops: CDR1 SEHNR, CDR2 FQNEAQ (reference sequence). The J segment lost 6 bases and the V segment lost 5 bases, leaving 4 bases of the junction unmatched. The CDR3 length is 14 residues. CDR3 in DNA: TGTGCCAGCAGCCGTGGGACAGGGGGCGATGGCTACACCTTC. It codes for CASSRGTGGDGYTF.

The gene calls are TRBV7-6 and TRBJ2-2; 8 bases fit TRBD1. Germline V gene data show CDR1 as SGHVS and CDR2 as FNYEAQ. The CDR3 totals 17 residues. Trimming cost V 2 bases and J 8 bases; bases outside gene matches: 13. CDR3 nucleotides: TGTGCCAGCAGCTTACCGGGACAGGAGACGAGACCTGGGGAGCTGTTTTTT. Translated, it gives CASSLPGQETRPGELFF.